This T cell receptor beta chain was documented in a study of blood T cell repertoires in COVID-19. Recovery among Cohort 3 donors was established by two negative PCRs, clearance, or symptom resolution. The CDR3 length is 16 residues. In germline, CDR1 is LNHDA, CDR2 SQIVND (reference sequence). The ends were cut back, 4 bases at V and 6 bases at J, with 19 bases in the middle. Using immunoSEQ multiplex PCR, the repertoire was profiled, and TCRdb retains in-frame clones only, with some absent. This table has around 200,000 clones, more than 80% appearing once. The chain joins TRBV19 to TRBJ1-5; D is undetermined. The TCR comes from a man in his forties who had recovered from COVID-19. Sequencing was carried out using PBMCs or T cells enriched from blood (not recorded which). The CDR3 bases are TGTGCCAGTAGTAGCCCGGGCACCCAAGGGAGTCAGCCCCAGCATTTT. Translating gives CASSSPGTQGSQPQHF.